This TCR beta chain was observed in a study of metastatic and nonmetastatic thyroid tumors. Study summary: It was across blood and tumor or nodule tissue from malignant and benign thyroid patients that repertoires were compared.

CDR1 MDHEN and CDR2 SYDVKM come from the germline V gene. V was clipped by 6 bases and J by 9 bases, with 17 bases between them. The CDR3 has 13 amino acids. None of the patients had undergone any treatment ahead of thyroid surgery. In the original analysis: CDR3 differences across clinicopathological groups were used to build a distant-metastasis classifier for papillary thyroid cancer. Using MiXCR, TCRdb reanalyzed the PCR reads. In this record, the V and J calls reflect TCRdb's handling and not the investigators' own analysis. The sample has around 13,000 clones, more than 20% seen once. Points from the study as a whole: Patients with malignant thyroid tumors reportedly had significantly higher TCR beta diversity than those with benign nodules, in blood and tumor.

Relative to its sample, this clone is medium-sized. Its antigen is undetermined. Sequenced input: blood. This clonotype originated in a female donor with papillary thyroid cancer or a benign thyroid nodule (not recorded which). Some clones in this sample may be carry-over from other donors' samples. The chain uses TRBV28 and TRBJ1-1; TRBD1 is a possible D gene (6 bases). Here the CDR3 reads CASSRRGARQAFF. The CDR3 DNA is TGTGCCAGCAGCCGCCGGGGGGCGCGGCAAGCTTTCTTT.